This T cell receptor beta chain was found in a study of T cells expressing NK-cell markers. Notes on the study in general: These clonotypes also led the CD3+CD56-NKG2C+ fraction in a few donors.

TCRdb re-called the 5' RACE reads and gives one entry per CDR3 protein, without DNA. This sample's clone table lists about 430,000 distinct CDR3 sequences. The CDR3 contains 19 residues. Per germline, CDR1 LGHNA and CDR2 YNFKEQ. As regards this clonotype: The antigen remains undetermined.

The sequencing input was blood T cells: a sorted CD56 or NKG2C T cell subset, CD4+ or CD8+ T cells, or bulk PBMC T cells (not recorded which). The receptor's source is a woman aged 45-65 years in good health. The V and J genes are TRBV4-2 and TRBJ2-7; TCRdb indicates TRBD2, and absent DNA this call remains unverified. The CDR3 is CASSRPPAGGRAGSYEQYF.